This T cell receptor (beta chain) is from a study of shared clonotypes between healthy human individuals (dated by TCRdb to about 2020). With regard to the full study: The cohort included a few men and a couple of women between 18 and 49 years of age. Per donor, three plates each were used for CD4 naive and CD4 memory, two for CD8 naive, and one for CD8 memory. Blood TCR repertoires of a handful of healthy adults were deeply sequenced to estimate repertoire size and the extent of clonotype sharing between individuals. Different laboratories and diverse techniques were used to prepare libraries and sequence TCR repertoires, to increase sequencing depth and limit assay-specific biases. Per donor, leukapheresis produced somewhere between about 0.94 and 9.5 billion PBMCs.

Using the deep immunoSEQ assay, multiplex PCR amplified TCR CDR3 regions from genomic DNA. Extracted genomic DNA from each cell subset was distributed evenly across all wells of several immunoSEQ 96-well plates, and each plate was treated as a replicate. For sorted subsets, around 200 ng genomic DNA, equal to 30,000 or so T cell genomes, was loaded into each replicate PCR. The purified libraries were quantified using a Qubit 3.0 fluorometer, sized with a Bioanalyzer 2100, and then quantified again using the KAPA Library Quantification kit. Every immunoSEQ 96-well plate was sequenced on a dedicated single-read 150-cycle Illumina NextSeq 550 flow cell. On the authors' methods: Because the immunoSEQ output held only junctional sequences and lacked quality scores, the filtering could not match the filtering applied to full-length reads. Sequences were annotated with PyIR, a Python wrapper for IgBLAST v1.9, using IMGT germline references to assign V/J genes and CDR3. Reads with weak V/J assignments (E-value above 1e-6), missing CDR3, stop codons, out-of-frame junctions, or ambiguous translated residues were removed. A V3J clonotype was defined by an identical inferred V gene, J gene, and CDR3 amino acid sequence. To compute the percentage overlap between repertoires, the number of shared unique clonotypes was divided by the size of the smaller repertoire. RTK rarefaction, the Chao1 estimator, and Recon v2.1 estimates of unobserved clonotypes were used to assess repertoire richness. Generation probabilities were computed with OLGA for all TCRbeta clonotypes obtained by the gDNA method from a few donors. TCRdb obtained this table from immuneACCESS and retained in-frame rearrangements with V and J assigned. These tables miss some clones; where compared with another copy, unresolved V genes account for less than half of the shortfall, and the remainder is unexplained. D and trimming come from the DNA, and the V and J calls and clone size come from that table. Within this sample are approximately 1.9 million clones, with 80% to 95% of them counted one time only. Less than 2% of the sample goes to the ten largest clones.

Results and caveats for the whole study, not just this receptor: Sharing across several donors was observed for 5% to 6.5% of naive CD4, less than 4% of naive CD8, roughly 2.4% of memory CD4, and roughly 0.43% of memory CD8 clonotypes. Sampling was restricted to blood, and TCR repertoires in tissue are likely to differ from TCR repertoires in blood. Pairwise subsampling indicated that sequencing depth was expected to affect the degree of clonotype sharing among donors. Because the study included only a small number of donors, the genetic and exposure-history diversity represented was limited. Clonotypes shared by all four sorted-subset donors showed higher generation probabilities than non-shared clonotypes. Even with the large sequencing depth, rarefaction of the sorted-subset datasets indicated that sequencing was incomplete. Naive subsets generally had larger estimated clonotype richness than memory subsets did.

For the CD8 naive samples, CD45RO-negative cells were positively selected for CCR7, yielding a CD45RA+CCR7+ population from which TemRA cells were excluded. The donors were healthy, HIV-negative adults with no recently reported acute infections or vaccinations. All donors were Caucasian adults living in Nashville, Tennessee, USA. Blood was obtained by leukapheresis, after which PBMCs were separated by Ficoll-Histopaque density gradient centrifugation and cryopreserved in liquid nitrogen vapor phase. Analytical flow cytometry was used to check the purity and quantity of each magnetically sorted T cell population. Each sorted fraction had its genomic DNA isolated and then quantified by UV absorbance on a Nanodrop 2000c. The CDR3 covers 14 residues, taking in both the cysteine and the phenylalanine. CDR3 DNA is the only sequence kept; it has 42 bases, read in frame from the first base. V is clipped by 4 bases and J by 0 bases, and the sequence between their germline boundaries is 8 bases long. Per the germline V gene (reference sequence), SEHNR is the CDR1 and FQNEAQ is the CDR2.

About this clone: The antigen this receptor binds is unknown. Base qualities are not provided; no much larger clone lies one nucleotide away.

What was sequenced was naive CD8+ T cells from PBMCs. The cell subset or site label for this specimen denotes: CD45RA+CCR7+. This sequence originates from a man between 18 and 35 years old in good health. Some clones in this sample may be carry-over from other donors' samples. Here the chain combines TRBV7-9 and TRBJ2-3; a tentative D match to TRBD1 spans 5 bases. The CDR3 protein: CASSSDISTDTQYF. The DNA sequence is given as TGTGCCAGCAGCTCGGACATTAGCACAGATACGCAGTATTTT.